This T cell receptor beta chain was identified in a study of PD-1 blockade in classical Hodgkin lymphoma. The sample holds one count of this clone. The antigen remains undetermined. This CDR3 is built from 15 residues. Time point indicated: cycle 4 day 1 (C4D1), after 6 weeks of nivolumab. Every one of the patients relapsed after autologous stem cell transplantation (brentuximab vedotin exposure was variable). Study conclusions and caveats: Reports indicated that newly diagnosed patients had lower baseline TCR diversity than healthy donors did. Baseline diversity resembling that of newly diagnosed patients was seen in complete responders. There was a significant rise in CD4+ TCR diversity by C4D1, with no such rise for CD8+.

Measured with immunoSEQ multiplex PCR; TCRdb has only the in-frame clones, and not every one. Among about 17,000 clones listed, around 65% were seen once. The sequencing here drew on peripheral blood mononuclear cells (PBMCs), taken before the fourth cycle of nivolumab. This clonotype was obtained from a human donor with classical Hodgkin lymphoma. The chain links TRBV12-2 to TRBJ2-1; the D segment call TRBD1 is taken from the table without a DNA check. TRBV12-2 is reported as a pseudogene. CDR3 sequence (DNA): TGTGCAAGTCGCTCACCGGGACAGGGGGATAATGAGCAGTTCTTC. It specifies CASRSPGQGDNEQFF.